Detailed here is one T cell receptor beta chain. This entry is derived from a study of identifying expanded T cells in peripheral blood. V lost 8 bases and J lost 3; bases outside the gene matches: 6. This CDR3 has 14 amino acids. Germline assignment: CDR1 LNHDA and CDR2 SQIVND (reference sequence). Libraries were prepared by immunoSEQ multiplex PCR; TCRdb keeps only in-frame clonotypes and omits some of them. The sample contains 70,000 to 100,000 clones, 70% to 90% of which appear only once. Specimen: blood. This TCR derives from a person aged 18 to 75 in good health. The chain recombines TRBV19 with TRBJ2-2; TRBD1 matches 7 bases. CDR3 in amino acids: CASSWTGHTGELFF. CDR3 in DNA: TGTGCCAGTTCGTGGACAGGTCACACCGGGGAGCTGTTTTTT.